The following is a TCR beta chain sequence with its context. Germline CDR1 and CDR2: SGHRS and YFSETQ. V was trimmed by 4 bases and J by 2 bases, leaving 6 bases between them. The CDR3 is 12 amino acids. Here immunoSEQ multiplex PCR was the method, and the copy in TCRdb shows in-frame clones only, minus some. The sample yields 75,000 to 85,000 clones, roughly 95% seen once. The data were taken from a study of technical replicates of blood from several donors. The clonotype was recovered from a human donor in good health. Source material: T cells isolated from PBMCs. The V and J genes are TRBV5-1 and TRBJ2-5; unclear D gene. The CDR3 DNA reads TGCGCCAGCAGCAGCCCTCAAGAGACCCAGTACTTC. It codes for CASSSPQETQYF.